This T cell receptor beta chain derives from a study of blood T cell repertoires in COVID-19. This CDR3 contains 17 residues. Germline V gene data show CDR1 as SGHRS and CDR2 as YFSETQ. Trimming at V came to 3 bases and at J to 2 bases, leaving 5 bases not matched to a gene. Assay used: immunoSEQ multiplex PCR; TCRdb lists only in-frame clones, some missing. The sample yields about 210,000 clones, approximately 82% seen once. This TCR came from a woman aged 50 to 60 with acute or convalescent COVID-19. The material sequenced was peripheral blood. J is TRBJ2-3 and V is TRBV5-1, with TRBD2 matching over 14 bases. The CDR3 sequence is CASSSGLAGGLTDTQYF. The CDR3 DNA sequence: TGCGCCAGCAGCTCCGGACTAGCGGGAGGCCTCACAGATACGCAGTATTTT. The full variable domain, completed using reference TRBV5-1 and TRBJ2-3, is KAGVTQTPRYLIKTRGQQVTLSCSPISGHRSVSWYQQTPGQGLQFLFEYFSETQRNKGNFPGRFSGRQFSNSRSEMNVSTLELGDSALYLCASSSGLAGGLTDTQYFGPGTRLTVL.